This T cell receptor beta chain was sequenced in a study of control samples from healthy donors and cancer patients. Using immunoSEQ multiplex PCR, the repertoire was profiled, and TCRdb retains in-frame clones only, with some absent. The repertoire holds some 190,000 clones, about 91% seen once, with less than 2% in the top ten. The sequence derives from a young man in good health. Material: blood.

The CDR3 region is CASRTAVNYGYTF. As DNA, the CDR3 is TGTGCCAGCAGGACAGCAGTTAACTATGGCTACACCTTC. The chain combines TRBV6-6 with TRBJ1-2; the D gene is possibly TRBD1 (5 bases). Germline lookup yields CDR1 MNHNY and CDR2 SVGAGI (reference sequence). Between the trimmed V and J ends, which lost 6 bases and 1 base, there was a span of 9 bases. This CDR3 spans 13 amino acids.